Listed below are T cell receptor beta chains from one sample, sequenced in a study of blood T cell repertoires in COVID-19. Profiled with immunoSEQ multiplex PCR; TCRdb holds only in-frame clones, not every one. Of a few hundred thousand clones listed, approximately 90% are singletons. Source material: PBMCs or T cells enriched from blood (not recorded which). The receptors were gathered from a woman between 18 and 29 years old who had recovered from COVID-19. Each CDR3 is given with its conserved first and last residue. The D gene is left open where the match is weak. Clone size is given for some rows only: seen once, a few or many times, or a class if the clone is expanded.

clone size,D gene,J gene,V gene,CDR3 protein,CDR3 DNA
-,TRBD1,TRBJ2-7,TRBV3-1/TRBV3-2,CASRGGRGSSYEQYF,TGTGCCAGCCGGGGCGGCAGGGGGTCCTCCTACGAGCAGTACTTC
-,-,TRBJ2-7,TRBV27,CASRPTPGLSFYEQYF,TGTGCCAGCAGACCCACTCCAGGGCTTTCCTTCTACGAGCAGTACTTC
-,-,TRBJ2-4,TRBV7-3,CASSLSLAKNIQYF,TGTGCCAGCAGCTTAAGTCTAGCCAAAAACATTCAGTACTTC
-,-,TRBJ2-1,TRBV13,CASSPGQHNEQFF,TGTGCCAGCAGCCCCGGACAGCACAATGAGCAGTTCTTC
-,-,TRBJ2-7,TRBV2,CATENRENHYEQYF,TGTGCCACCGAAAACAGGGAGAACCACTACGAGCAGTACTTC
-,TRBD2,TRBJ2-1,TRBV14,CASSQERRLAGYNEQFF,TGTGCCAGCAGCCAAGAAAGGAGGCTAGCGGGATACAATGAGCAGTTCTTC
-,-,TRBJ2-7,TRBV30,CAWGRTGYEQYF,TGTGCCTGGGGGCGAACAGGGTACGAGCAGTACTTC
-,TRBD1,TRBJ1-2,TRBV12-3/TRBV12-4,CASSLGQGGYTF,TGTGCCAGCAGCCTAGGACAGGGGGGCTACACCTTC
-,TRBD1,TRBJ1-2,TRBV28,CASSLTGEYGYTF,TGTGCCAGCAGTCTTACAGGGGAGTATGGCTACACCTTC
-,TRBD2,TRBJ2-7,TRBV19,CASSMSSGSRHYEQYF,TGTGCCAGTAGTATGTCTAGCGGGAGTAGGCACTACGAGCAGTACTTC
-,-,TRBJ1-1,TRBV30,CAWSVRREEAFF,TGTGCCTGGAGTGTACGTCGGGAAGAAGCTTTCTTT
-,-,TRBJ1-6,TRBV25-1,CASSEGGGSGSPLHF,TGTGCCAGCAGTGAAGGGGGCGGCTCGGGTTCACCCCTCCACTTT
-,-,TRBJ1-2,TRBV19,CASSIEETSPSWGYTF,TGTGCCAGTAGTATAGAAGAGACATCCCCTTCCTGGGGCTACACCTTC
-,-,TRBJ2-5,TRBV20-1,CSPEHSETQYF,TGCAGCCCAGAACATTCCGAGACCCAGTACTTC
-,TRBD1,TRBJ1-4,TRBV5-1,CASTDRGGEKLFF,TGCGCCAGCACGGACAGGGGTGGTGAAAAACTGTTTTTT
-,TRBD1,TRBJ2-1,TRBV5-6,CASSSSRGRNEQFF,TGTGCCAGCAGCTCAAGCAGGGGGCGGAATGAGCAGTTCTTC
-,TRBD1,TRBJ2-2,TRBV5-4,CASSAGDRDTGELFF,TGTGCCAGCAGCGCCGGGGACAGGGACACCGGGGAGCTGTTTTTT
-,TRBD2,TRBJ2-1,TRBV5-4,CASSFPSGYNEQFF,TGTGCCAGCAGCTTCCCTAGCGGCTACAATGAGCAGTTCTTC
once,TRBD1,TRBJ1-1,TRBV23-1,CASNHRQGNTEAFF,TGCGCCAGCAACCATCGACAGGGGAACACTGAAGCTTTCTTT
-,-,TRBJ1-5,TRBV28,CASSFGGRGNQPQHF,TGTGCCAGCAGTTTCGGGGGAAGGGGCAATCAGCCCCAGCATTTT
-,TRBD1,TRBJ2-5,TRBV7-9,CASSSDRDPHETQYF,TGTGCCAGCAGCTCGGACAGGGACCCCCACGAGACCCAGTACTTC
-,TRBD1,TRBJ1-2,TRBV18,CASSPEGQGVYGYTF,TGTGCCAGCTCACCAGAGGGACAGGGGGTCTATGGCTACACCTTC
-,-,TRBJ1-4,TRBV20-1,CSASPPSAGGYEKLFF,TGCAGTGCTAGTCCCCCTTCCGCGGGAGGGTATGAAAAACTGTTTTTT
-,-,TRBJ1-4,TRBV27,CASRYQGGEKLFF,TGTGCCAGCCGCTATCAGGGTGGGGAAAAACTGTTTTTT
once,TRBD1,TRBJ1-4,TRBV9,CASGKGTWRDRDEKLFF,TGTGCCAGCGGGAAGGGGACCTGGCGGGACAGGGATGAAAAACTGTTTTTT
-,TRBD1,TRBJ2-7,TRBV6-5,CASRRTGRLYEQYF,TGTGCCAGCAGGAGGACAGGCCGGCTCTACGAGCAGTACTTC
-,-,TRBJ2-1,TRBV7-6,CASSLVGNEQFF,TGTGCCAGCAGCTTAGTCGGCAATGAGCAGTTCTTC